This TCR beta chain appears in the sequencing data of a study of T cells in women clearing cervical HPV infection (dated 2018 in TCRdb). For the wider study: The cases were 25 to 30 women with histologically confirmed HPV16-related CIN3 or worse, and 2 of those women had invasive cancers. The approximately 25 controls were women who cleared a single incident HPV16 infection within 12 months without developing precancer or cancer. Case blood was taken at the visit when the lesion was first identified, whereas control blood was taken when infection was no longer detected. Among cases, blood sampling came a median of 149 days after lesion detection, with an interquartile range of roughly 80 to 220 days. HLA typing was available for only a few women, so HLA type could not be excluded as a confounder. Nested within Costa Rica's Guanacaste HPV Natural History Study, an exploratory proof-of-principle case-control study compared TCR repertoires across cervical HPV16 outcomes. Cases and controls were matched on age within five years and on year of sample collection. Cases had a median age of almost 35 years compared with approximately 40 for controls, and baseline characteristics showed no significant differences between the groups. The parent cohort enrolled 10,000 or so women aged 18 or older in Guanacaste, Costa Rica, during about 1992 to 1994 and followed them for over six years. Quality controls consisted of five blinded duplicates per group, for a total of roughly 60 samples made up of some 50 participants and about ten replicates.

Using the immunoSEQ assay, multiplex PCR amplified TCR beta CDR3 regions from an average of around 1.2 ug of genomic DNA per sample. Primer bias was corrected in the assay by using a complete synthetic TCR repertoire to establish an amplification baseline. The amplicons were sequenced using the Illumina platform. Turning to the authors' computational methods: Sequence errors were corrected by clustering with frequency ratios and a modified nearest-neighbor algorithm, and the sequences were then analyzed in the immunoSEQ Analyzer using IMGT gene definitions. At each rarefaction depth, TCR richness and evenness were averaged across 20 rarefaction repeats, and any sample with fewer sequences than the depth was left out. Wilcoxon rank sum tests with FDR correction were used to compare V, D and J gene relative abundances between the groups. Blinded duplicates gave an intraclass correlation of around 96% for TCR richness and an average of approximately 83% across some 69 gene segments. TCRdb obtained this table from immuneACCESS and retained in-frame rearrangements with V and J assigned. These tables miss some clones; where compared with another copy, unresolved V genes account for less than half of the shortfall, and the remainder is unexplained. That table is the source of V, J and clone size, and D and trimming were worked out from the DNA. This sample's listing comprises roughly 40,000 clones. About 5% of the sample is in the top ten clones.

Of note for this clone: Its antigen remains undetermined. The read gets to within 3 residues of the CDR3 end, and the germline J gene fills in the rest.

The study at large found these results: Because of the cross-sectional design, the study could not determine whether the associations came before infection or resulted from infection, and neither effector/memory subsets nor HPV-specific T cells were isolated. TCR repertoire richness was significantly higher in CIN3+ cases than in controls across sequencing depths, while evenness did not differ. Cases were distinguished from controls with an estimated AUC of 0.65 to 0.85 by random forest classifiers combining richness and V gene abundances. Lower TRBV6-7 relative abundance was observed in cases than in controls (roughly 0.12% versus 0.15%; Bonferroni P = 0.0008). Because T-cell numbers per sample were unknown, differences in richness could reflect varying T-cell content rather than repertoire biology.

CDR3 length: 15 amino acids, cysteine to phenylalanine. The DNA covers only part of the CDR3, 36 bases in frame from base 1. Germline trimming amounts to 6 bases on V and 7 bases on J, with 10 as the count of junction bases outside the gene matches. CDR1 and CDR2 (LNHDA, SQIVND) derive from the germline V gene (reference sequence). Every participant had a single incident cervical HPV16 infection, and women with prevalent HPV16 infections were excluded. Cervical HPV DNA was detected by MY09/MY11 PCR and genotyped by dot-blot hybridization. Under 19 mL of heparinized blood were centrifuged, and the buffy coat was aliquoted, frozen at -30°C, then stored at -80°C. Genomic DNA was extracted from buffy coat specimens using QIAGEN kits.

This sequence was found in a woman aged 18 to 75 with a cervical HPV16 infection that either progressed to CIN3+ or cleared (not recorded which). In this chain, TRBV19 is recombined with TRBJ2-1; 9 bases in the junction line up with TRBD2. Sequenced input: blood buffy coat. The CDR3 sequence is CASSIRGGGANEQFF. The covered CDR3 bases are TGTGCCAGTAGCATTCGTGGCGGGGGGGCGAATGAG.